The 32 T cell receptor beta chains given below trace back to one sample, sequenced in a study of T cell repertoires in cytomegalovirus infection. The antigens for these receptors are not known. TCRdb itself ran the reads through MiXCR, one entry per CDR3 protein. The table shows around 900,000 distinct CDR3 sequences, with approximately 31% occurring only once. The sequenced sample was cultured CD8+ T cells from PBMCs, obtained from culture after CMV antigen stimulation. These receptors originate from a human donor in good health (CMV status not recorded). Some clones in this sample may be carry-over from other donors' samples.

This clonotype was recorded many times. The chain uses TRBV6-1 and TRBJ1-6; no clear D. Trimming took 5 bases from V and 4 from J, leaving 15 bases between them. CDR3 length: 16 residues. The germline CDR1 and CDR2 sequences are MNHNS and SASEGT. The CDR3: CASSFGEPQYNSPLHF. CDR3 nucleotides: TGTGCCAGCAGTTTCGGGGAGCCGCAATATAATTCACCCCTCCACTTT.

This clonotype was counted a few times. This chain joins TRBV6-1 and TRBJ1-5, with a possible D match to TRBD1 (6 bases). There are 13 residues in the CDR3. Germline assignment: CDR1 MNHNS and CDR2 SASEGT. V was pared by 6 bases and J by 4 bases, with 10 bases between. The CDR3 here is CASRTTGNQPQHF. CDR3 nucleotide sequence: TGTGCCAGCAGGACGACAGGAAATCAGCCCCAGCATTTT.

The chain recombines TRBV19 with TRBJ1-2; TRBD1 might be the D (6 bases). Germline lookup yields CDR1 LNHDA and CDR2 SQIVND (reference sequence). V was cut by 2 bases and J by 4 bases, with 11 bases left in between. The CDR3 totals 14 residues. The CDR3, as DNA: TGTGCCAGTAGTATAACCTCGACAGGCTATGGCTACACCTTC. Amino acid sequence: CASSITSTGYGYTF. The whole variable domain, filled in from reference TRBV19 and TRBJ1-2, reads DGGITQSPKYLFRKEGQNVTLSCEQNLNHDAMYWYRQDPGQGLRLIYYSQIVNDFQKGDIAEGYSVSREKKESFPLTVTSAQKNPTAFYLCASSITSTGYGYTFGSGTRLTVV.

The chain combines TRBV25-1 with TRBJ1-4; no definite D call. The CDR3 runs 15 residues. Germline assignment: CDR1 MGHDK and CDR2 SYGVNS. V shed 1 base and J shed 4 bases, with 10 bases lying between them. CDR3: CASSESEQYNEKLFF. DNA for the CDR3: TGTGCCAGCAGTGAATCGGAACAGTATAATGAAAAACTGTTTTTT.

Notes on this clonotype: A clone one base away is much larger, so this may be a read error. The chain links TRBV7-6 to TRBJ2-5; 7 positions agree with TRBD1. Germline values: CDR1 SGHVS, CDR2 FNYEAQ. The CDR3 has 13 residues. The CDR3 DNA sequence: TGTGTCAGCAGCCCCGGGACAGCCGAGACCCAGTACTTC. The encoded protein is CVSSPGTAETQYF. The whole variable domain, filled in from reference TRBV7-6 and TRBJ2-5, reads GAGVSQSPRYKVTKRGQDVALRCDPISGHVSLYWYRQALGQGPEFLTYFNYEAQQDKSGLPNDRFSAERPEGSISTLTIQRTEQRDSAMYRCVSSPGTAETQYFGPGTRLLVL.

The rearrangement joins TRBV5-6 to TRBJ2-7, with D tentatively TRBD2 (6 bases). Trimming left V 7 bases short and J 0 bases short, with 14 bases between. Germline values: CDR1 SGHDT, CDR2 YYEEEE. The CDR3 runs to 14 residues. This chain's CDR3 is CASSQRAVSYEQYF. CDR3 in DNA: TGTGCCAGCTCCCAGCGGGCAGTCTCCTACGAGCAGTACTTC.

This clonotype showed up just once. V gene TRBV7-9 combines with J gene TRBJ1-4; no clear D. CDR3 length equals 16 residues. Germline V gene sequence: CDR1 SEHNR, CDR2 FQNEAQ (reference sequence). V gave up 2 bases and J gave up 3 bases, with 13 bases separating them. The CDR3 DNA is TGTGCCAGCAGCTTACCGGAGTCCTCGGCTAATGAAAAACTGTTTTTT. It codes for CASSLPESSANEKLFF.

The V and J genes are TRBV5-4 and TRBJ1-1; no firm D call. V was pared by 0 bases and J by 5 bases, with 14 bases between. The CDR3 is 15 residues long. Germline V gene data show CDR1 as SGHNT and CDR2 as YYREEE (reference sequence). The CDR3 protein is CASSLARQSMTEAFF. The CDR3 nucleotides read TGTGCCAGCAGCTTGGCTCGTCAGTCTATGACTGAAGCTTTCTTT.

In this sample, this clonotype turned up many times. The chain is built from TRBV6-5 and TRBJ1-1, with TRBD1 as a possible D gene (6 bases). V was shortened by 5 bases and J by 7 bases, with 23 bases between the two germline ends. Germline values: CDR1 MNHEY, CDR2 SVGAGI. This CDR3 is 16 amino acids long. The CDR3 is CASSTKQGSTRYEAFF. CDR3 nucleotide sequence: TGTGCCAGCAGTACCAAACAGGGATCGACCCGATATGAAGCTTTCTTT.

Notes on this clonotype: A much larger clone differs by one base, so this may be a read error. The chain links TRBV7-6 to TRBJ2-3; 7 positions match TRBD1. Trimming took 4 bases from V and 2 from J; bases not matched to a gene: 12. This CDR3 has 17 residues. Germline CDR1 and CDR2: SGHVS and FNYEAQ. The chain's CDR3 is CASSSFCPGQSTDTQYF. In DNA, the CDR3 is TGTGCCAGCAGCTCATTCTGCCCGGGACAGTCCACAGATACGCAGTATTTT.

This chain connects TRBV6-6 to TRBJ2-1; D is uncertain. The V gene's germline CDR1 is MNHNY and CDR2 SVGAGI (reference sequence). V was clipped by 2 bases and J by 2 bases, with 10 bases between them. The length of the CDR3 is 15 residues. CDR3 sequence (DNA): TGTGCCAGCAGTTACGGGGATGGGGCCTACAATGAGCAGTTCTTC. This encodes CASSYGDGAYNEQFF.

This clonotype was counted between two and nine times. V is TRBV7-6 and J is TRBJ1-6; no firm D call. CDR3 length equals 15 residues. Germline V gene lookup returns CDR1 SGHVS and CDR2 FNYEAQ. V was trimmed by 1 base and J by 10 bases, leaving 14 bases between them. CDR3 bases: TGTGCCAGCAGCTTAGATCCGGGAGACGGCTCACCCCTCCACTTT. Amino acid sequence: CASSLDPGDGSPLHF.

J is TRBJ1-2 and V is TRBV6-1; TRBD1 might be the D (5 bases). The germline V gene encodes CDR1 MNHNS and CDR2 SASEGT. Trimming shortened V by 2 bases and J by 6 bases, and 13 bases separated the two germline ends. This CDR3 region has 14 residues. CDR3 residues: CASSELPRGHGYTF. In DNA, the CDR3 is TGTGCCAGCAGTGAATTACCGAGGGGACATGGCTACACCTTC.

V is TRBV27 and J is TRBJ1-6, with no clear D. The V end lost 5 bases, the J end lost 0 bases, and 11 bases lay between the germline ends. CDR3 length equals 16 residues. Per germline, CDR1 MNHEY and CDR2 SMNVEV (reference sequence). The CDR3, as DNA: TGTGCCAGCAGTGATCTCAAGAGCTCCTATAATTCACCCCTCCACTTT. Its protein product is CASSDLKSSYNSPLHF.

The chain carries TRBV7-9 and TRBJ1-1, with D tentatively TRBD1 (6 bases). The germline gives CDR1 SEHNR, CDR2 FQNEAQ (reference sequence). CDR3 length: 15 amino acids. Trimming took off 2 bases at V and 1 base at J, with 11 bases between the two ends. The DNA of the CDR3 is TGTGCCAGCAGCTTATGGGAGGGACAGAACACTGAAGCTTTCTTT. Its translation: CASSLWEGQNTEAFF.

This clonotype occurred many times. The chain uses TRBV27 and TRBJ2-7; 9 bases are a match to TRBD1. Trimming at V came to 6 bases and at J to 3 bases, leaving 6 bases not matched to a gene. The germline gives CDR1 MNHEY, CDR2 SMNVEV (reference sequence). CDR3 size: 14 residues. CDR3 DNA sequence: TGTGCCAGCAGCGACAGGGGGTCGTACTACGAGCAGTACTTC. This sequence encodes CASSDRGSYYEQYF.

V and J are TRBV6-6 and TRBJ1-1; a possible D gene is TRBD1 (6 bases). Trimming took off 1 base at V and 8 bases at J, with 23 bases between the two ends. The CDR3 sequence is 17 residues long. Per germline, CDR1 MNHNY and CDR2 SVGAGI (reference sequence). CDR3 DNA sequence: TGTGCCAGCAGTTACTACGCTCCAGGGGCGCCAAGCTCCGAAGCTTTCTTT. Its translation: CASSYYAPGAPSSEAFF.

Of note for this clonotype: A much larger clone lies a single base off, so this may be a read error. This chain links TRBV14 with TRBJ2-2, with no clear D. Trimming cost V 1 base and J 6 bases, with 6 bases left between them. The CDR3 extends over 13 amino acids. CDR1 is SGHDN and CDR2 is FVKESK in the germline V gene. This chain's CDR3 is CASSQARAGELFF. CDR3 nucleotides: TGTGCCAGCAGCCAAGCGAGAGCCGGGGAGCTGTTTTTT.

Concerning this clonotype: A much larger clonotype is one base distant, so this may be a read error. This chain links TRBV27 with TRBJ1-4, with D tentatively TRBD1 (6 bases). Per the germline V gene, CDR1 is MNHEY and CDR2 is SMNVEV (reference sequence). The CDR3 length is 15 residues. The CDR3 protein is CANSSIQGSYEKLFF. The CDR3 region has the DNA TGTGCCAACAGTTCAATTCAGGGGTCATATGAAAAACTGTTTTTT.

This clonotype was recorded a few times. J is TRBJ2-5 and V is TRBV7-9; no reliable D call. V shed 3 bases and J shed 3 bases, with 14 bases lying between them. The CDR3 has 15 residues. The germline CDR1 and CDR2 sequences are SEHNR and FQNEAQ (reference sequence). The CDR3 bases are TGTGCCAGCAGCTTTTCCAGACGAGATAAAGAGACCCAGTACTTC. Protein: CASSFSRRDKETQYF.

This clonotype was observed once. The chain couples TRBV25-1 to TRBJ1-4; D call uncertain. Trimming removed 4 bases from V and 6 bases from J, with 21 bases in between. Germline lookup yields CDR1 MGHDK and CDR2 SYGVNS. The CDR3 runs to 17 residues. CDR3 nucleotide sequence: TGTGCCAGCAGTGGAATTTCGGACCGGCCGGGTGATGAAAAACTGTTTTTT. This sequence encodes CASSGISDRPGDEKLFF.

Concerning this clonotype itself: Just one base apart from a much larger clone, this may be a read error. CDR3 nucleotide sequence: TGTGCCAGCAGCTTAGACACCTATGGCTACACCTTC. Its protein product is CASSLDTYGYTF. This sequence joins TRBV7-9 and TRBJ1-2, with D unclear. Trimming took off 1 base at V and 4 bases at J, with 4 bases between the two ends. The CDR3 consists of 12 residues. The germline V gene encodes CDR1 SEHNR and CDR2 FQNEAQ (reference sequence).

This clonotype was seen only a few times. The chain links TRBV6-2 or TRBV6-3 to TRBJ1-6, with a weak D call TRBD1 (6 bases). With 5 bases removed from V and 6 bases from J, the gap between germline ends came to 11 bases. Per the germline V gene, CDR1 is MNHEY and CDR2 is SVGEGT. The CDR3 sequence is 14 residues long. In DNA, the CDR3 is TGTGCCAGCAGTCCCGACAGGACTAATTCACCCCTCCACTTT. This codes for CASSPDRTNSPLHF.

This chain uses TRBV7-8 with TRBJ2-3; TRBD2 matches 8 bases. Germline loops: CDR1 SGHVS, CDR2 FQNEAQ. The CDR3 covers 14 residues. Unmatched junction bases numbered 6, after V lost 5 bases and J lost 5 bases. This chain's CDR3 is CASSPAGVGDTQYF. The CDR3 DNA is TGTGCCAGCAGCCCAGCGGGGGTGGGAGATACGCAGTATTTT.

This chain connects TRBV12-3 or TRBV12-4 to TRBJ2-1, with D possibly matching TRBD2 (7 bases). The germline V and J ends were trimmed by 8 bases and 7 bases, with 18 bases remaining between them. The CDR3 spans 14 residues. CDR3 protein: CASVGGARGNEQFF. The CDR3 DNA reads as TGTGCCAGCGTGGGGGGGGCTCGGGGAAATGAGCAGTTCTTC.

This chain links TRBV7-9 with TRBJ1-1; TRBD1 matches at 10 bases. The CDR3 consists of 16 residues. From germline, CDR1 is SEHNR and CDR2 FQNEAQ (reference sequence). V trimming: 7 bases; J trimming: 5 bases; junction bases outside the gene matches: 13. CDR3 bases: TGTGCCAGCACCTCCGGGGACAGGGGCTTGGGGACTGAAGCTTTCTTT. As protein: CASTSGDRGLGTEAFF.

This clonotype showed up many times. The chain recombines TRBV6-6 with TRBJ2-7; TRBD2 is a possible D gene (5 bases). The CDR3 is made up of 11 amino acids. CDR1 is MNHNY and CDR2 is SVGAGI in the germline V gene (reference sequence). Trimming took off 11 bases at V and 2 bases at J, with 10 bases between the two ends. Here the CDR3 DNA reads TGTGCCGACGGGATTCCCTACGAGCAGTACTTC. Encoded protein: CADGIPYEQYF.

The CDR3 DNA reads TGTGCCAGCAGTGAATTACAGGGAGTGACTGAAGCTTTCTTT. This sequence encodes CASSELQGVTEAFF. The V call is TRBV2, the J call TRBJ1-1; TRBD1 is a possible D gene (6 bases). V was pared by 2 bases and J by 5 bases, with 12 bases between. The CDR3 consists of 14 residues. Germline assignment: CDR1 SNHLY and CDR2 FYNNEI.

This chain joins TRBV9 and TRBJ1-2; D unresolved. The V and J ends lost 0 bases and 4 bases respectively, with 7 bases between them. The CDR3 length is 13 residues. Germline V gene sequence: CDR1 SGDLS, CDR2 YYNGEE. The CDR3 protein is CASSVGGVYGYTF. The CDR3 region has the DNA TGTGCCAGCAGCGTAGGGGGTGTCTATGGCTACACCTTC. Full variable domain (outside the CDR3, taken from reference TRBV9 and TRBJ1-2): DSGVTQTPKHLITATGQRVTLRCSPRSGDLSVYWYQQSLDQGLQFLIQYYNGEERAKGNILERFSAQQFPDLHSELNLSSLELGDSALYFCASSVGGVYGYTFGSGTRLTVV.

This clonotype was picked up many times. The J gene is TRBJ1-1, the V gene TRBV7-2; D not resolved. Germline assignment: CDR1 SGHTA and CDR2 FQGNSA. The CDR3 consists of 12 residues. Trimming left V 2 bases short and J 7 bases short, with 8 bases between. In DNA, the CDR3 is TGTGCCAGCAGCTTAATAGTGAGTGAAGCTTTCTTT. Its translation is CASSLIVSEAFF.

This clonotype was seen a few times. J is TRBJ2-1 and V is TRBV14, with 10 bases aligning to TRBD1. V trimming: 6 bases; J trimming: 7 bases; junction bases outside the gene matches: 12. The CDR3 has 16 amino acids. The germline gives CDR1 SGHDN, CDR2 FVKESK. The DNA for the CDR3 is TGTGCCAGCAGTCCGAAGCTGGACAGGGGGTGGAATGAGCAGTTCTTC. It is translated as CASSPKLDRGWNEQFF.

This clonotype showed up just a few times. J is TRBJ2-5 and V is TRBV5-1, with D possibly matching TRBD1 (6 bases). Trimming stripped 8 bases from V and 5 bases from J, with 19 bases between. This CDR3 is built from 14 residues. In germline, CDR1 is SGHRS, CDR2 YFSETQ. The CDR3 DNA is TGCGCCAGTAACAGGGCACCCGCCGTGGAGACCCAGTACTTC. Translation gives CASNRAPAVETQYF.